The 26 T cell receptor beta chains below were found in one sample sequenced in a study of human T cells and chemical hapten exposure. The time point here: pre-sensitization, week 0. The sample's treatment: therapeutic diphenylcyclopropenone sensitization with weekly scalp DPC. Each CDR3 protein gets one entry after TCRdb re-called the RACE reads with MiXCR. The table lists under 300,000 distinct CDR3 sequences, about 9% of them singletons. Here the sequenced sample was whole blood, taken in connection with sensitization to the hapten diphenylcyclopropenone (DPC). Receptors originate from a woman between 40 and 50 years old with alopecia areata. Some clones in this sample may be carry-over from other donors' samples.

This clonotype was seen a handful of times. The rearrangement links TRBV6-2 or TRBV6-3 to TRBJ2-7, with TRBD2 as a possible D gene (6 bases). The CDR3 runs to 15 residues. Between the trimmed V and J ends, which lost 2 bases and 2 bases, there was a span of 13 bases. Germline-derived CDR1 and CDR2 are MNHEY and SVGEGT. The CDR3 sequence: CASSYPGGAAYEQYF. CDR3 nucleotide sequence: TGTGCCAGCAGTTACCCCGGGGGAGCGGCCTACGAGCAGTACTTC.

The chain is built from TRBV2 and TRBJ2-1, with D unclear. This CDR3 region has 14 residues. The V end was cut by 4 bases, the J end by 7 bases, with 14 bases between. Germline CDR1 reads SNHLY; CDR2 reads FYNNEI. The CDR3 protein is CASSGMVNANEQFF. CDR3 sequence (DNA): TGTGCCAGCAGTGGGATGGTAAATGCGAATGAGCAGTTCTTC.

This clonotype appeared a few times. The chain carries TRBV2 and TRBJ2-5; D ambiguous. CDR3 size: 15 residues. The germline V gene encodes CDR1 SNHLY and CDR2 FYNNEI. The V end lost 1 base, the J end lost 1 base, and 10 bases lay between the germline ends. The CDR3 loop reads CASSEGGTSQETQYF. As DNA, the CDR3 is TGTGCCAGCAGTGAAGGGGGTACGTCCCAAGAGACCCAGTACTTC.

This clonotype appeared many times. The DNA of the CDR3 is TGCGCCAGCAGCTTGGACGGTAGCAATCAGCCCCAGCATTTT. Translation gives CASSLDGSNQPQHF. The rearrangement joins TRBV5-1 to TRBJ1-5, with D hard to call. Germline V gene sequence: CDR1 SGHRS, CDR2 YFSETQ. Trimming cost V 0 bases and J 0 bases, with 4 bases left between them. The CDR3 runs 14 residues.

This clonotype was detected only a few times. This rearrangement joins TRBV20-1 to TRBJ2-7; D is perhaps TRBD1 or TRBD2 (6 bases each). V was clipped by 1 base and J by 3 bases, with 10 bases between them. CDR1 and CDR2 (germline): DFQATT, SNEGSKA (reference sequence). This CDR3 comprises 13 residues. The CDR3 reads CSARGGADYEQYF. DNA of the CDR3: TGCAGTGCTAGAGGGGGGGCGGACTACGAGCAGTACTTC.

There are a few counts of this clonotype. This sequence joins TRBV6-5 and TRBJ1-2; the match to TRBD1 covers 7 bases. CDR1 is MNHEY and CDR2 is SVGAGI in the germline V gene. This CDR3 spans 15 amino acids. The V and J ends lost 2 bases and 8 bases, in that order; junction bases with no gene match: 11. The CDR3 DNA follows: TGTGCCAGCAGTTACCGCACTGACAGGGTGTGGGGCTACACCTTC. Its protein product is CASSYRTDRVWGYTF.

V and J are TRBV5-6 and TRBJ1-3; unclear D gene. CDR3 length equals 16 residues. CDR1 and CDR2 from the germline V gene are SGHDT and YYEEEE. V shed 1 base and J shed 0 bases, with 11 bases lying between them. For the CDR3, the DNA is TGTGCCAGCAGCTTGCAAACAGTCCTCTCTGGAAACACCATATATTTT. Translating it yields CASSLQTVLSGNTIYF.

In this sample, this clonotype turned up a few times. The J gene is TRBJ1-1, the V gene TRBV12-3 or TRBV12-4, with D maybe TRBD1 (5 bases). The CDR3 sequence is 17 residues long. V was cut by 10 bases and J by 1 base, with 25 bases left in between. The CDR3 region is CAIYTVGARVGNTEAFF. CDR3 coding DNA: TGTGCCATCTACACCGTTGGGGCAAGAGTGGGGAACACTGAAGCTTTCTTT.

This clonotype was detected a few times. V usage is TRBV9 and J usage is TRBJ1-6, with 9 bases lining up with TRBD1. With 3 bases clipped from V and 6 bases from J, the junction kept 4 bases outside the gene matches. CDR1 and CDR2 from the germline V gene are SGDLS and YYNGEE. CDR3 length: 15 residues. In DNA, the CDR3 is TGTGCCAGCAGCGCCGAGGGACAGGGTAATTCACCCCTCCACTTT. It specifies CASSAEGQGNSPLHF. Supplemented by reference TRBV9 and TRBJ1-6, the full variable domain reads DSGVTQTPKHLITATGQRVTLRCSPRSGDLSVYWYQQSLDQGLQFLIQYYNGEERAKGNILERFSAQQFPDLHSELNLSSLELGDSALYFCASSAEGQGNSPLHFGNGTRLTVT.

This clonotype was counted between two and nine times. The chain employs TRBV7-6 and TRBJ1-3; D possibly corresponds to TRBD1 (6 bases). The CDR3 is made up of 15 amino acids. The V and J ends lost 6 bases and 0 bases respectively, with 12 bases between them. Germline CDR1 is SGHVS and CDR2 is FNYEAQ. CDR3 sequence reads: CASSPGQYSGNTIYF. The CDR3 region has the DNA TGTGCCAGCAGTCCCGGACAGTACTCTGGAAACACCATATATTTT. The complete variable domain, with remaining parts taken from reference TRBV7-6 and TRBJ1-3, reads GAGVSQSPRYKVTKRGQDVALRCDPISGHVSLYWYRQALGQGPEFLTYFNYEAQQDKSGLPNDRFSAERPEGSISTLTIQRTEQRDSAMYRCASSPGQYSGNTIYFGEGSWLTVV.

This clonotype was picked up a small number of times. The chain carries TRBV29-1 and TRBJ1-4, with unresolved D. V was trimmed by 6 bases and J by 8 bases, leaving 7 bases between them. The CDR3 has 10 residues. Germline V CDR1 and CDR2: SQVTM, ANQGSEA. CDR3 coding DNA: TGCAGCGTATCTGGGGAAAAACTGTTTTTT. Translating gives CSVSGEKLFF.

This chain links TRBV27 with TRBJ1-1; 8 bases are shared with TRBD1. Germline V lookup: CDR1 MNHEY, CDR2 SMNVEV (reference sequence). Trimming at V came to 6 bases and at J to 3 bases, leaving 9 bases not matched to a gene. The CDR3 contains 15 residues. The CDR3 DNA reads TGTGCCAGCAGAGCCGACAGGGGAGTTTACACTGAAGCTTTCTTT. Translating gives CASRADRGVYTEAFF.

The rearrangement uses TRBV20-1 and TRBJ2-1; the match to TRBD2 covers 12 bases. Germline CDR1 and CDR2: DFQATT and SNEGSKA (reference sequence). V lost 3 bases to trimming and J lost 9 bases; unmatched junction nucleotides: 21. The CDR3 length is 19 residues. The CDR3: CSASSSTLMTSGRYGEQFF. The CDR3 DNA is TGCAGTGCTAGTTCCTCCACACTCATGACTAGCGGGAGATACGGTGAGCAGTTCTTC.

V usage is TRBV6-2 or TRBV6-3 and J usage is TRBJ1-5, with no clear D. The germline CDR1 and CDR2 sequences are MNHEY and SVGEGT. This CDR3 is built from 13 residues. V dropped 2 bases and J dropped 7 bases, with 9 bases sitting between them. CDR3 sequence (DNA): TGTGCCAGCAGTTACGAGCCGGGACAGCCCCAGCATTTT. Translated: CASSYEPGQPQHF.

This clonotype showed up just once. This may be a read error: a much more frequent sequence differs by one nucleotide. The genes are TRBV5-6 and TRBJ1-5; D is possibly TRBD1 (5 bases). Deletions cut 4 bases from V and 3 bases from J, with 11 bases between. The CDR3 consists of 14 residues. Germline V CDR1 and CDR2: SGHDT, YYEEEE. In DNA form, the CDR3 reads TGTGCCAGCAGCATGGCGGGGCTCAATCAGCCCCAGCATTTT. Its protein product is CASSMAGLNQPQHF. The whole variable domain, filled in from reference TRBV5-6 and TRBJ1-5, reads DAGVTQSPTHLIKTRGQQVTLRCSPKSGHDTVSWYQQALGQGPQFIFQYYEEEERQRGNFPDRFSGHQFPNYSSELNVNALLLGDSALYLCASSMAGLNQPQHFGDGTRLSIL.

CDR3 DNA sequence: TGTGCCCACCGAGGCGACCCTGAAAAACTGTTTTTT. This gives the protein CAHRGDPEKLFF. The V gene is TRBV6-1, the J gene TRBJ1-4; D is ambiguous. The germline V gene has CDR1 MNHNS and CDR2 SASEGT. The CDR3 is made up of 12 amino acids. With 11 bases removed from V and 7 bases from J, the gap between germline ends came to 14 bases.

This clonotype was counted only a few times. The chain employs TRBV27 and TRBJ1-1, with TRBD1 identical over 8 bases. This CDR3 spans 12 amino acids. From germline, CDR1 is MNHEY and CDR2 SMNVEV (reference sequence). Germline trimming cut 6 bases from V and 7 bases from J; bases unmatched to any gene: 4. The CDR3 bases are TGTGCCAGCAGCCGGACAGGGTATGAAGCTTTCTTT. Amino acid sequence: CASSRTGYEAFF.

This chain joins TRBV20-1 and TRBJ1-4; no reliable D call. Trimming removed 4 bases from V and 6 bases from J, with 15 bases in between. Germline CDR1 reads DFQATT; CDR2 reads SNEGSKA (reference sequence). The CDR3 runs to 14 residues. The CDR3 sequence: CSATKTVEDEKLFF. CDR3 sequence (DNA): TGCAGTGCTACCAAGACGGTGGAGGATGAAAAACTGTTTTTT.

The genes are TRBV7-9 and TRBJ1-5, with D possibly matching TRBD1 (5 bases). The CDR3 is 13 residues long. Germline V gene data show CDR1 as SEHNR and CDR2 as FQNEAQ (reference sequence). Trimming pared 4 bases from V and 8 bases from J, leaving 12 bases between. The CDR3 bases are TGTGCCAGCAGCTCGGGGGACCTTAAGCCCCAGCATTTT. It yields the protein CASSSGDLKPQHF. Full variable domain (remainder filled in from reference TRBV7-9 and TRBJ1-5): DTGVSQNPRHKITKRGQNVTFRCDPISEHNRLYWYRQTLGQGPEFLTYFQNEAQLEKSRLLSDRFSAERPKGSFSTLEIQRTEQGDSAMYLCASSSGDLKPQHFGDGTRLSIL.

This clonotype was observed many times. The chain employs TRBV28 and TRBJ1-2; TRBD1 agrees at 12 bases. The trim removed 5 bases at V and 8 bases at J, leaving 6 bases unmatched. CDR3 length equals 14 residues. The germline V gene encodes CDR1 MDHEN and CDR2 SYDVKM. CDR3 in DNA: TGTGCCAGCAGTACGGGACAGGGGGCTTGGGGCTACACCTTC. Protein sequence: CASSTGQGAWGYTF.

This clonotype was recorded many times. CDR3 protein: CASSYSSNTEAFF. In DNA, the CDR3 is TGTGCCAGCAGTTACTCGAGTAACACTGAAGCTTTCTTT. The chain has TRBV6-2 or TRBV6-3 and TRBJ1-1; D not certain. Germline CDR1 is MNHEY and CDR2 is SVGEGT. V was cut by 0 bases and J by 2 bases, with 4 bases left in between. This CDR3 has 13 residues.

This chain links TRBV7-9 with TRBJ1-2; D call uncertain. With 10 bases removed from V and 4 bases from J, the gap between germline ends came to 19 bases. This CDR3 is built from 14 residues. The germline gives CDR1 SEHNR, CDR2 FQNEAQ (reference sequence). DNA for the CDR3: TGTGCCACTCCTTACGACAACTCAGTCTATGGCTACACCTTC. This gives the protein CATPYDNSVYGYTF.

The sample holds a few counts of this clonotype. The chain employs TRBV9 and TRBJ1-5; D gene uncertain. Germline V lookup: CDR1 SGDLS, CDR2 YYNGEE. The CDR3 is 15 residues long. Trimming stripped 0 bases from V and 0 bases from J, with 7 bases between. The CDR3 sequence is CASSVGEGSNQPQHF. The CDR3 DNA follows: TGTGCCAGCAGCGTAGGGGAAGGTAGCAATCAGCCCCAGCATTTT.

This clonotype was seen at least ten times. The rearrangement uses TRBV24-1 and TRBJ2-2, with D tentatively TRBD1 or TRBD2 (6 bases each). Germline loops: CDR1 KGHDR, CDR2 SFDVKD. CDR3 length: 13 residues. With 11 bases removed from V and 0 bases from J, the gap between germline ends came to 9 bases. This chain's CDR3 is CASGTTNTGELFF. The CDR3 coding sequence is TGTGCCAGCGGGACAACGAACACCGGGGAGCTGTTTTTT.

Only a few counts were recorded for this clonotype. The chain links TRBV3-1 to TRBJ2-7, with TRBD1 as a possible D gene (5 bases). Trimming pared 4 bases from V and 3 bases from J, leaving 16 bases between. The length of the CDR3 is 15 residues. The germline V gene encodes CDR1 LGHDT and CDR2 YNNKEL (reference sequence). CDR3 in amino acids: CASSPTYGQNYEQYF. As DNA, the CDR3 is TGTGCCAGCAGCCCCACCTACGGACAAAACTACGAGCAGTACTTC.

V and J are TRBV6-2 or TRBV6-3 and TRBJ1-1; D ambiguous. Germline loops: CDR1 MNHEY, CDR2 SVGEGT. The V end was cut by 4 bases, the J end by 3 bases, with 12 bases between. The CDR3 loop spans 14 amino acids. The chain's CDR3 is CASSWTLADTEAFF. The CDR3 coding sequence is TGTGCCAGCAGTTGGACCTTAGCGGACACTGAAGCTTTCTTT.